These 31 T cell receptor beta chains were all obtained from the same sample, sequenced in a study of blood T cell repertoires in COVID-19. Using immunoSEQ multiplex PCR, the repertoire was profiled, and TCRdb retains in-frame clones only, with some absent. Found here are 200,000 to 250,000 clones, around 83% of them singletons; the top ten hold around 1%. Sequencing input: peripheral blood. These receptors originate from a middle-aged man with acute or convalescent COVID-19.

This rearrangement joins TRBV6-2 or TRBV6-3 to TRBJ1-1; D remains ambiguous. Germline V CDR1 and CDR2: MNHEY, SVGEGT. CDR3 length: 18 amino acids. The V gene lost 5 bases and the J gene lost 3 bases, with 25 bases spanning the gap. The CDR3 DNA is TGTGCCAGCAGTCTGGAATTGTTGGAGTACAAAACTGACACTGAAGCTTTCTTT. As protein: CASSLELLEYKTDTEAFF.

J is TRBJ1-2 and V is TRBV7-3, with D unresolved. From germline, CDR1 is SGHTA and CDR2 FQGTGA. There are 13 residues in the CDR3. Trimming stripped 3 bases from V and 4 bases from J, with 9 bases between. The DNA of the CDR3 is TGTGCCAGCAGCTTCGCTCGGGGCTATGGCTACACCTTC. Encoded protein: CASSFARGYGYTF.

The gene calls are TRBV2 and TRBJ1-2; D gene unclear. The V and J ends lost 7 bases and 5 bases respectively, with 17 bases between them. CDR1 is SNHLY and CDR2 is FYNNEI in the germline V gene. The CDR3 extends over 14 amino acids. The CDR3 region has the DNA TGTGCCAGCAAGGGATCAATCGGGGAATATGGCTACACCTTC. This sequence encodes CASKGSIGEYGYTF.

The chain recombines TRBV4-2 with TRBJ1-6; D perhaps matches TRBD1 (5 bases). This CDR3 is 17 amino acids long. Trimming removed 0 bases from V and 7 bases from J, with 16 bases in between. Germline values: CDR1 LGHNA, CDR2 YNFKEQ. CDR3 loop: CASSQDIQGFTNSPLHF. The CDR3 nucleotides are TGTGCCAGCAGCCAAGATATCCAGGGCTTCACAAATTCACCCCTCCACTTT.

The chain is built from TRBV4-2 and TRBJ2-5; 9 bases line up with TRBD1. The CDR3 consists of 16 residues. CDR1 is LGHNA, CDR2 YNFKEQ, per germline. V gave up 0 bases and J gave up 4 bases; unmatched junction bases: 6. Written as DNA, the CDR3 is TGTGCCAGCAGCCAAGAGAACAGGGGGCGCGGAGAGACCCAGTACTTC. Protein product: CASSQENRGRGETQYF.

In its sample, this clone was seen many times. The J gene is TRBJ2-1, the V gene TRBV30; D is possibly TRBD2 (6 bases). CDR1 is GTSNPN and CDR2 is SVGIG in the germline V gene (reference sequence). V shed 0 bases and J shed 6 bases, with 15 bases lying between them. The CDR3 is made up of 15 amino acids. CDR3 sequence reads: CAWSVAGLPGNEQFF. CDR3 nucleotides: TGTGCCTGGAGTGTCGCGGGGCTTCCAGGCAATGAGCAGTTCTTC.

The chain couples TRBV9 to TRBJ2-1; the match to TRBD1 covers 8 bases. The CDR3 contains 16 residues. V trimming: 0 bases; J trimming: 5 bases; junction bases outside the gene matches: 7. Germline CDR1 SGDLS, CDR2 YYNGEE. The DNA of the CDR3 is TGTGCCAGCAGCGTAGGGGTAGGACAGGGACACAATGAGCAGTTCTTC. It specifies CASSVGVGQGHNEQFF.

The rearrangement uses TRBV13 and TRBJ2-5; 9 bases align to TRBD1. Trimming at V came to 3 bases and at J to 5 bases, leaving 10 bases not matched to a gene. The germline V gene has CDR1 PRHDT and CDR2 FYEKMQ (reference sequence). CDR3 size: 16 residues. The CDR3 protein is CASSFRDREEGETQYF. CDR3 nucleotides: TGTGCCAGCAGCTTTCGGGACAGGGAAGAAGGGGAGACCCAGTACTTC.

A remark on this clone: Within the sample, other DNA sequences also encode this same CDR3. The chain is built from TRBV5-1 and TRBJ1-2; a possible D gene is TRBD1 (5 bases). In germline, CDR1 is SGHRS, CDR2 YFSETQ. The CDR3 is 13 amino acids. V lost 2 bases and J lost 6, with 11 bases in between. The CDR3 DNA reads TGCGCCAGCAGCTTTGCGGGGGAAAATGGCTACACCTTC. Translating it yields CASSFAGENGYTF.

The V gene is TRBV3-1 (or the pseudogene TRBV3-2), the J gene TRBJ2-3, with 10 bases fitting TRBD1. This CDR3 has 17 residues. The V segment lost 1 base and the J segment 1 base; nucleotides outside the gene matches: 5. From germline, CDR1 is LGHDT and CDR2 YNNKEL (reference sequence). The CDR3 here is CASSQAPTGGGTDTQYF. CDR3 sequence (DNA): TGTGCCAGCAGCCAAGCACCGACAGGGGGCGGCACAGATACGCAGTATTTT.

CDR3 sequence (DNA): TGTGCCAGTAGTATAACCGGGACAGGGGGTAATGAGCAGTTCTTC. Translation gives CASSITGTGGNEQFF. The V and J genes are TRBV19 and TRBJ2-1; 11 nucleotides match TRBD1. The CDR3 extends over 15 amino acids. Trimming removed 2 bases from V and 7 bases from J; junction bases left unmatched: 4. Per the germline V gene, CDR1 is LNHDA and CDR2 is SQIVND (reference sequence).

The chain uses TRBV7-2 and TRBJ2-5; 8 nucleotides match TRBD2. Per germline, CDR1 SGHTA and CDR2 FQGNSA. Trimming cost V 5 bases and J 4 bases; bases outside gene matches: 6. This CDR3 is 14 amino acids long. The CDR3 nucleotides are TGTGCCAGCAGCGACGGGGGGGCGAGAGAGACCCAGTACTTC. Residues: CASSDGGARETQYF.

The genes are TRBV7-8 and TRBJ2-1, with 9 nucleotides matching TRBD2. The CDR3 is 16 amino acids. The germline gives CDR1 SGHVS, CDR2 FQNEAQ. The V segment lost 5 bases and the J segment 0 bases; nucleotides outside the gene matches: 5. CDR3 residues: CASSLRTSVSYNEQFF. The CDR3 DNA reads TGTGCCAGCAGCCTTCGGACTAGCGTCTCCTACAATGAGCAGTTCTTC.

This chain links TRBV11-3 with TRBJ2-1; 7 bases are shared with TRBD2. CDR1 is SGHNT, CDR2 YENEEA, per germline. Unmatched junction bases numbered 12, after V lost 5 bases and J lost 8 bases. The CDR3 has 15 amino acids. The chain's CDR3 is CASSRLGTTDHEQFF. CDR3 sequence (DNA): TGTGCCAGCAGCCGCCTGGGGACTACGGACCATGAGCAGTTCTTC. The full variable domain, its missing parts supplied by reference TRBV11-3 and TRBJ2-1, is EAGVVQSPRYKIIEKKQPVAFWCNPISGHNTLYWYLQNLGQGPELLIRYENEEAVDDSQLPKDRFSAERLKGVDSTLKIQPAELGDSAVYLCASSRLGTTDHEQFFGPGTRLTVL.

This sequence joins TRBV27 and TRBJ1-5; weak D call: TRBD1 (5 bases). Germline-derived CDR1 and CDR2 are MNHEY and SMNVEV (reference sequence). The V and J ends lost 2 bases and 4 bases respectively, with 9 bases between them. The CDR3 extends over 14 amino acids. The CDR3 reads CASSLLGANQPQHF. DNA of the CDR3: TGTGCCAGCAGTTTACTTGGGGCGAATCAGCCCCAGCATTTT.

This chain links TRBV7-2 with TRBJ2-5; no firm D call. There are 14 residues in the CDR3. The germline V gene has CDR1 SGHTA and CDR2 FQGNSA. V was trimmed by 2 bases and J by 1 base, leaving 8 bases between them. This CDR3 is CASSLLARQETQYF. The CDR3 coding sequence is TGTGCCAGCAGCTTATTAGCACGCCAAGAGACCCAGTACTTC.

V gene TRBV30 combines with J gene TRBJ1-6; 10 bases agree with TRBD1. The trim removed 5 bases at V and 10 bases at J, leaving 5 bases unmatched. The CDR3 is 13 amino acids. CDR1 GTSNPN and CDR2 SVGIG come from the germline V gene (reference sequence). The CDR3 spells CAWEGQGESPLHF. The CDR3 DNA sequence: TGTGCCTGGGAAGGACAGGGGGAATCACCCCTCCACTTT.

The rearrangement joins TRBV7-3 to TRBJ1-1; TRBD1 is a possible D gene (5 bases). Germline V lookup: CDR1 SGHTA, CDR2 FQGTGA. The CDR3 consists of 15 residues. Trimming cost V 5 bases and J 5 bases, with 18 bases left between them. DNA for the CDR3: TGTGCCAGCAGCCCAGTTGGGGCCTCGCTTACTGAAGCTTTCTTT. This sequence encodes CASSPVGASLTEAFF.

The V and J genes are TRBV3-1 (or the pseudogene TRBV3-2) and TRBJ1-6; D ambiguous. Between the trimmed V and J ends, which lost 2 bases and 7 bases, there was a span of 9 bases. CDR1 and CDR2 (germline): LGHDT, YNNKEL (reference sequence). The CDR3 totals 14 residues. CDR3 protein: CASSQFLSNSPLHF. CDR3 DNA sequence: TGTGCCAGCAGCCAATTCCTTAGCAATTCACCCCTCCACTTT.

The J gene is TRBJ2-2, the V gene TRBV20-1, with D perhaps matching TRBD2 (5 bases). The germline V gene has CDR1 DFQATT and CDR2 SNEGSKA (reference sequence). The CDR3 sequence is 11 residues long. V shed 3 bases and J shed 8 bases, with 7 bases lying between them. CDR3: CSASERGELFF. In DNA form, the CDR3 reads TGCAGTGCTAGCGAGCGGGGGGAGCTGTTTTTT.

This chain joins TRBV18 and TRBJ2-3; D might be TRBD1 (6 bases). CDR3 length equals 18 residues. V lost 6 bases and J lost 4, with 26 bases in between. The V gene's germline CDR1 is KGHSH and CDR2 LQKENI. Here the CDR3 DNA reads TGTGCCAGCTCGCCTCACGGGACACAACCCCTGCAAGCAGATACGCAGTATTTT. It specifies CASSPHGTQPLQADTQYF.

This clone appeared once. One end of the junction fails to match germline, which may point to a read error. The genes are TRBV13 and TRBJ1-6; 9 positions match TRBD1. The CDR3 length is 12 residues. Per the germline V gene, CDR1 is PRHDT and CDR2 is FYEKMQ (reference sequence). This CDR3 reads CASSSNRGRTVF. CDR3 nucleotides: TGTGCCAGCAGCTCCAACAGGGGGCGGACAGTCTTT.

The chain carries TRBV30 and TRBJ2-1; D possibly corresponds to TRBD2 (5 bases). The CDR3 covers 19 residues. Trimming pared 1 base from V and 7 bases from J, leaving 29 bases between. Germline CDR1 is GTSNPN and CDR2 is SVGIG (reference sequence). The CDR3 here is CAWSGPLGSGPAGLNEQFF. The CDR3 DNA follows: TGTGCCTGGAGTGGACCGTTGGGGAGCGGACCCGCCGGATTAAATGAGCAGTTCTTC.

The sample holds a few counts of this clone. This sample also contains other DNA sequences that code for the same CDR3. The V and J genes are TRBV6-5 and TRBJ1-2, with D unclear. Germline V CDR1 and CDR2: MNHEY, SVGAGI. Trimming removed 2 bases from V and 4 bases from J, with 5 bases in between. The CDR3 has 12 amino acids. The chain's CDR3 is CASSYAGYGYTF. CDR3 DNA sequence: TGTGCCAGCAGTTACGCCGGCTATGGCTACACCTTC.

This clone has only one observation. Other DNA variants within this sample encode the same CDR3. This CDR3 reads CASSISGGPYNEQFF. The CDR3 region has the DNA TGTGCCAGTAGTATCTCGGGGGGGCCTTACAATGAGCAGTTCTTC. The chain recombines TRBV19 with TRBJ2-1; 8 positions match TRBD2. The CDR3 is 15 residues long. The germline V gene encodes CDR1 LNHDA and CDR2 SQIVND (reference sequence). V lost 3 bases to trimming and J lost 4 bases; unmatched junction nucleotides: 5.

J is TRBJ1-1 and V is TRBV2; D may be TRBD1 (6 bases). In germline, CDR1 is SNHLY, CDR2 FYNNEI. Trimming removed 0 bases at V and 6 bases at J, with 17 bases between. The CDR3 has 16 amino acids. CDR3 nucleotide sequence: TGTGCCAGCAGTGAAGCGCAGGGGCCAGGGCACCCTGAAGCTTTCTTT. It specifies CASSEAQGPGHPEAFF.

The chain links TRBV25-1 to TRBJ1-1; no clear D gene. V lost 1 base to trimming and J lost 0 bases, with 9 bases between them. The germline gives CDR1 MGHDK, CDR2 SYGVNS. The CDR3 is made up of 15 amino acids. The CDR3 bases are TGTGCCAGCAGTGAATCGCAGGTGATGAACACTGAAGCTTTCTTT. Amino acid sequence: CASSESQVMNTEAFF.

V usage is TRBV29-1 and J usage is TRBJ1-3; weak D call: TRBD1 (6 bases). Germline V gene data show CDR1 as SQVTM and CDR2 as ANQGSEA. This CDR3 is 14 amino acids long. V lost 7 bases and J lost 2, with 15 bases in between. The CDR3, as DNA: TGCAGCGCCGTGGGGGGGCACACTGGAAACACCATATATTTT. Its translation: CSAVGGHTGNTIYF. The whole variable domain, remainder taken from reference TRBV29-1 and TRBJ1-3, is SAVISQKPSRDICQRGTSLTIQCQVDSQVTMMFWYRQQPGQSLTLIATANQGSEATYESGFVIDKFPISRPNLTFSTLTVSNMSPEDSSIYLCSAVGGHTGNTIYFGEGSWLTVV.

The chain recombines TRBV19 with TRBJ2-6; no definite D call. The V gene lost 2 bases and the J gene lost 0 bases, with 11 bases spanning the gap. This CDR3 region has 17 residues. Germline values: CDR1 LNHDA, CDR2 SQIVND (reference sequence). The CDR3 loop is CASSIKVWSSGANVLTF. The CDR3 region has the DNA TGTGCCAGTAGTATAAAGGTGTGGAGCTCTGGGGCCAACGTCCTGACTTTC.

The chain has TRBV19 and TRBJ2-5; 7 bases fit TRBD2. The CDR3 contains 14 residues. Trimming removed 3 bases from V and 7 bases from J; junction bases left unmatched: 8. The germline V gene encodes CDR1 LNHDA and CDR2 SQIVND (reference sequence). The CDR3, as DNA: TGTGCCAGTAGTATCGTAGCGGGTACGGGGACCCAGTACTTC. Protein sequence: CASSIVAGTGTQYF.

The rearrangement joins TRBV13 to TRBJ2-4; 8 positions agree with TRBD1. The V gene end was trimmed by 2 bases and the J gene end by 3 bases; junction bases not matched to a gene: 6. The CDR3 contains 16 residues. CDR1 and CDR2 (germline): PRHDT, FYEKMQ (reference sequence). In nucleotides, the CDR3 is TGTGCCAGCAGCTTACGGACAGGGAAGGGCAAAAACATTCAGTACTTC. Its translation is CASSLRTGKGKNIQYF.